These 4 T cell receptor beta chains were all obtained from the same sample, sequenced in a study of breast tumors, draining lymph nodes, adjacent tissues. TCRdb re-derived calls from the multiplex PCR reads in MiXCR, one entry per CDR3 protein. The profile covers approximately 200,000 distinct CDR3 sequences, with roughly 31% appearing a single time and approximately 4.5% taken by the ten largest. Axillary draining lymph nodes of breast cancer patients supplied the node samples. The specimen was axillary lymph node tissue. The source is a female donor with breast cancer. Some clones in this sample may be carry-over from other donors' samples.

This clonotype was detected only a few times. This sequence joins TRBV30 and TRBJ2-3; D might be TRBD1 or TRBD2, each matching 5 bases. Trimming pared 2 bases from V and 3 bases from J, leaving 9 bases between. In germline, CDR1 is GTSNPN, CDR2 SVGIG (reference sequence). The CDR3 covers 13 residues. The CDR3 region has the DNA TGTGCCTGGAGTAATGGGGGAACAGATACGCAGTATTTT. Its protein product is CAWSNGGTDTQYF.

In this sample, this clonotype turned up many times. V usage is TRBV3-1 and J usage is TRBJ2-2, with D maybe TRBD2 (6 bases). The V gene lost 4 bases and the J gene lost 7 bases, with 7 bases spanning the gap. In germline, CDR1 is LGHDT, CDR2 YNNKEL (reference sequence). The CDR3 spans 12 residues. The chain's CDR3 is CASSPGVGELFF. The CDR3 DNA reads as TGTGCCAGCAGCCCGGGGGTCGGGGAGCTGTTTTTT. Looking up the rest from reference TRBV3-1 and TRBJ2-2 gives the full variable domain: DTAVSQTPKYLVTQMGNDKSIKCEQNLGHDTMYWYKQDSKKFLKIMFSYNNKELIINETVPNRFSPKSPDKAHLNLHINSLELGDSAVYFCASSPGVGELFFGEGSRLTVL.

This clonotype was counted ten times or more. The chain combines TRBV10-2 with TRBJ1-2, with 7 nucleotides matching TRBD1. CDR1 and CDR2 from the germline V gene are WSHSY and SAAADI. The length of the CDR3 is 17 residues. Trimming cost V 3 bases and J 8 bases; bases outside gene matches: 18. DNA of the CDR3: TGCGCCAGCAGTGAAAGGGACAGCGTCTTCACTACGTTGGGCTACACCTTC. It yields the protein CASSERDSVFTTLGYTF.

The rearrangement links TRBV2 to TRBJ2-7; 8 bases align to TRBD1. Germline assignment: CDR1 SNHLY and CDR2 FYNNEI. V gave up 11 bases and J gave up 2 bases; unmatched junction bases: 8. This CDR3 has 13 amino acids. The CDR3 nucleotides are TGTGCCCGCCCAGGGACAGGTACCTACGAGCAGTACTTC. It encodes CARPGTGTYEQYF.